This T cell receptor (beta chain) was sequenced for a study of tumor-infiltrating lymphocytes in oesophageal squamous cell carcinoma. The CDR3 loop spans 16 amino acids. Germline CDR1 SGHVS, CDR2 FNYEAQ. TCRdb fed the PCR reads into MiXCR, producing one record per CDR3 protein. This table has roughly 14,000 distinct CDR3 sequences, 50% appearing once. Concerning this clonotype: Being one base from a much bigger clone, this may be a read error.

The TCR sequence derives from a male donor with esophageal squamous cell carcinoma. The V gene is TRBV7-6, the J gene TRBJ2-1; D uncertain. The assigned J gene may be wrong: the sequence end matches TRBJ2-7 better. The source material was esophageal tumor tissue. The CDR3 coding sequence is TGTGCCAGCAGCCGCCTAGGGCAGCTGACCTACAATGAGCAGTACTTC. This gives the protein CASSRLGQLTYNEQYF.